These T cell receptor beta chains were read from a single sample in a study of T cells after yellow fever vaccination. TCRdb reprocessed the 5' RACE reads with MiXCR, giving one entry per CDR3 protein. The profile shows roughly 180,000 distinct CDR3 sequences, approximately 6% of them singletons. This specimen was CD4+ T cells sorted from PBMCs, taken on the day of the first yellow fever vaccination. Receptor source: a man aged 18 to 30 who received the YFV17D yellow fever vaccine. The CDR3 runs from the conserved cysteine through the conserved F or W. D genes are given only for firm matches. Not all rows give a size; the values are once, few, many and, for expanded clones, a class.

size	V	length	D	J	CDR3	DNA
many	TRBV20-1	15	NA	TRBJ1-6	CSASSIDSYNSPLHF	TGCAGTGCTAGTTCCATAGACTCCTATAATTCACCCCTCCACTTT
many	TRBV6-5	17	TRBD1	TRBJ2-1	CASSYSPQGASYNEQFF	TGTGCCAGCAGTTACTCCCCACAGGGGGCCTCCTACAATGAGCAGTTCTTC
many	TRBV2	11	TRBD1	TRBJ1-1	CASDRDTEAFF	TGTGCCAGCGACAGGGACACTGAAGCTTTCTTT
NA	TRBV27	17	NA	TRBJ2-1	CASTPRGQRGRYNEQFF	TGTGCCAGCACCCCCCGTGGGCAGCGAGGGAGATACAATGAGCAGTTCTTC
NA	TRBV7-8	14	NA	TRBJ2-3	CASSSRERADTQYF	TGTGCCAGCAGCTCTAGGGAGCGGGCAGATACGCAGTATTTT
NA	TRBV5-1	14	NA	TRBJ2-5	CASSLAQPQETQYF	TGCGCCAGCAGCTTGGCCCAGCCTCAAGAGACCCAGTACTTC
few	TRBV5-1	15	NA	TRBJ2-5	CASSSMGPGEETQYF	TGCGCCAGCAGCTCGATGGGGCCAGGGGAAGAGACCCAGTACTTC
many	TRBV2	14	NA	TRBJ2-4	CASSAGYRGDIQYF	TGTGCCAGCAGTGCGGGCTATCGCGGGGACATTCAGTACTTC
few	TRBV7-2	14	TRBD2	TRBJ2-3	CASDTSGGADTQYF	TGTGCCAGTGATACTAGCGGGGGCGCAGATACGCAGTATTTT
NA	TRBV20-1	11	NA	TRBJ2-7	CSVTTGYEQYF	TGCAGTGTTACTACAGGCTACGAGCAGTACTTC
many	TRBV19	13	NA	TRBJ2-5	CASSMGRAETQYF	TGTGCCAGTAGTATGGGTAGGGCGGAGACCCAGTACTTC
many	TRBV5-1	12	NA	TRBJ1-2	CASSLDNHGYTF	TGCGCCAGCAGCTTAGACAACCATGGCTACACCTTC
NA	TRBV7-9	17	NA	TRBJ2-4	CASSLGAGPSDKNIQYF	TGTGCCAGCAGCTTAGGGGCAGGTCCTTCTGACAAAAACATTCAGTACTTC
many	TRBV5-1	16	TRBD1	TRBJ2-3	CASSLLTGVGTDTQYF	TGCGCCAGCAGCTTATTAACAGGGGTCGGCACAGATACGCAGTATTTT
many	TRBV10-3	13	NA	TRBJ2-7	CAISAVPSIGQYF	TGTGCCATCAGTGCTGTCCCTTCAATCGGGCAGTACTTC
many	TRBV11-2	11	NA	TRBJ1-4	CASSSNEKLFF	TGTGCCAGCAGCTCGAATGAAAAACTGTTTTTT
NA	TRBV7-3	13	NA	TRBJ1-5	CASSLSERQRQHF	TGTGCCAGCAGCTTATCGGAACGTCAGCGCCAGCATTTT
few	TRBV20-1	14	NA	TRBJ2-5	CSARAPQSQETQYF	TGCAGTGCTAGAGCCCCACAATCTCAAGAGACCCAGTACTTC
many	TRBV20-1	13	NA	TRBJ2-5	CSARVGALETQYF	TGCAGTGCTAGAGTCGGGGCTCTGGAGACCCAGTACTTC
few	TRBV3-1	13	NA	TRBJ1-4	CASNRQPNEKLFF	TGTGCCAGCAACCGACAGCCGAATGAAAAACTGTTTTTT
many	TRBV12-3/TRBV12-4	14	NA	TRBJ2-7	CASSFPGPGREQYF	TGTGCCAGCAGTTTTCCGGGCCCGGGGCGGGAGCAGTACTTC
NA	TRBV7-2	16	TRBD1	TRBJ1-5	CASSFGGQGGNQPQHF	TGTGCCAGCAGCTTCGGGGGACAGGGCGGGAATCAGCCCCAGCATTTT
few	TRBV4-3	11	NA	TRBJ1-1	CASSHNTEAFF	TGCGCCAGCAGCCATAACACTGAAGCTTTCTTT
NA	TRBV5-1	15	NA	TRBJ1-1	CASSLASGANTEAFF	TGCGCCAGCAGCTTGGCTTCGGGGGCGAACACTGAAGCTTTCTTT
few	TRBV11-2	14	NA	TRBJ1-2	CASSLEVRPTGYTF	TGTGCCAGCAGCTTAGAAGTCCGACCAACGGGCTACACCTTC
few	TRBV9	14	TRBD1	TRBJ1-2	CASYRGTGAYGYTF	TGTGCCAGCTACCGAGGGACAGGGGCCTATGGCTACACCTTC
many	TRBV7-2	14	NA	TRBJ1-4	CASSLGYSSEKLFF	TGTGCCAGCAGCTTAGGCTATTCGAGTGAAAAACTGTTTTTT
few	TRBV30	13	NA	TRBJ2-7	CAWSGYTSYEQYF	TGTGCCTGGAGTGGGTATACTTCCTACGAGCAGTACTTC
many	TRBV4-2	16	NA	TRBJ1-1	CASSLRAAGRDTEAFF	TGTGCCAGCAGCCTCAGGGCGGCAGGACGGGACACTGAAGCTTTCTTT
NA	TRBV28	17	TRBD1	TRBJ2-6	CASSLMTGRSGANLLTF	TGTGCCAGCAGCCTTATGACAGGGCGATCTGGGGCCAACCTCCTGACTTTC
few	TRBV7-6	12	NA	TRBJ1-2	CASSFPDYGYTF	TGTGCCAGCAGCTTTCCGGACTACGGCTACACCTTC
many	TRBV6-1	13	NA	TRBJ1-2	CASSDRVTYGYTF	TGTGCCAGCAGTGACAGGGTGACCTATGGCTACACCTTC
many	TRBV5-1	16	TRBD1	TRBJ2-3	CASSLVRGQFRDTQYF	TGCGCCAGCAGCTTGGTCAGGGGGCAATTTCGGGATACGCAGTATTTT
few	TRBV11-1	19	TRBD2	TRBJ2-3	CASSPRTSGGAVGTDTQYF	TGTGCCAGCAGCCCCCGGACTAGCGGGGGGGCGGTAGGTACAGATACGCAGTATTTT
few	TRBV3-1	15	NA	TRBJ2-1	CASSHDWRAYNEQFF	TGTGCCAGCAGTCATGACTGGCGGGCCTACAATGAGCAGTTCTTC
NA	TRBV4-2	17	TRBD2	TRBJ2-3	CASSPRASGGSTDTQYF	TGTGCCAGCAGCCCGAGGGCTAGCGGGGGGAGCACAGATACGCAGTATTTT
NA	TRBV7-2	15	NA	TRBJ1-6	CASSSLGGPGSPLHF	TGTGCCAGCAGCTCGCTCGGGGGGCCTGGATCACCCCTCCACTTT
many	TRBV6-2/TRBV6-3	12	NA	TRBJ1-2	CASGVPLNGYTF	TGTGCCAGCGGCGTCCCCCTCAATGGCTACACCTTC
NA	TRBV6-2/TRBV6-3	17	TRBD1	TRBJ1-2	CASSPLSETGVEYGYTF	TGTGCCAGCAGCCCATTGTCCGAGACAGGGGTGGAATATGGCTACACCTTC
NA	TRBV20-1	16	NA	TRBJ2-2	CCASGEASGYTGELFF	TGCTGTGCCTCCGGAGAGGCTTCGGGCTACACCGGGGAGCTGTTTTTT
NA	TRBV20-1	16	TRBD2	TRBJ2-1	CSARGLAGGKYNEQFF	TGCAGTGCCCGAGGACTAGCGGGGGGGAAGTACAATGAGCAGTTCTTC
many	TRBV5-1	14	TRBD1	TRBJ2-1	CASSFQQGSGEQFF	TGCGCCAGCAGCTTCCAACAGGGGTCGGGTGAGCAGTTCTTC
many	TRBV6-6	13	NA	TRBJ2-1	CASLQGLGNEQFF	TGTGCCAGCTTGCAGGGGTTAGGGAATGAGCAGTTCTTC
few	TRBV5-4	15	NA	TRBJ2-3	CASSLTGLSTDTQYF	TGTGCCAGCAGCTTGACAGGACTCAGCACAGATACGCAGTATTTT
NA	TRBV12-3/TRBV12-4	13	NA	TRBJ2-7	CASSLSRQTEQYF	TGTGCCAGCAGTTTATCACGACAGACCGAGCAGTACTTC
many	TRBV7-2	16	TRBD2	TRBJ2-5	CASSLIRTSGVETQYF	TGTGCCAGCAGCCTTATTAGGACTAGCGGGGTGGAGACCCAGTACTTC